The 10 T cell receptor beta chains below all came from one sample that was sequenced in a study of cytotoxic CD8 clonotypes in ibrutinib-treated CLL. TCRdb's copy holds only in-frame clones and misses some; the assay was immunoSEQ multiplex PCR. The sample shows 60,000 to 95,000 clones, roughly 80% of them seen only once. Source: PBMCs, taken after 24 months of ibrutinib treatment. The receptor set was obtained from a human donor with chronic lymphocytic leukemia.

This chain connects TRBV13 to TRBJ1-1; D not resolved. The CDR3 covers 15 residues. V lost 6 bases and J 5 bases, leaving 19 bases between the germline ends. The V gene's germline CDR1 is PRHDT and CDR2 FYEKMQ (reference sequence). The CDR3 DNA sequence: TGTGCCAGCAGGCCCCTCCTGGGAAGCGGGACTGAAGCTTTCTTT. It is translated as CASRPLLGSGTEAFF. Full variable domain (outside the CDR3, taken from reference TRBV13 and TRBJ1-1): AAGVIQSPRHLIKEKRETATLKCYPIPRHDTVYWYQQGPGQDPQFLISFYEKMQSDKGSIPDRFSAQQFSDYHSELNMSSLELGDSALYFCASRPLLGSGTEAFFGQGTRLTVV.

CDR3: CASSLKGSFYEQYF. The CDR3 DNA reads as TGTGCCAGCAGTTTAAAAGGGTCCTTCTACGAGCAGTACTTC. J is TRBJ2-7 and V is TRBV27, with D hard to call. The CDR3 is 14 amino acids. Germline-derived CDR1 and CDR2 are MNHEY and SMNVEV (reference sequence). V was pared by 2 bases and J by 3 bases, with 11 bases between.

Details on this clone: Other DNA sequences in this sample translate to the same CDR3. The chain is built from TRBV19 and TRBJ2-7, with D unresolved. Germline V gene data show CDR1 as LNHDA and CDR2 as SQIVND (reference sequence). V lost 3 bases to trimming and J lost 4 bases, with 4 bases between them. CDR3 length: 11 amino acids. The CDR3 DNA reads TGTGCCAGTAGTATTGGGTACGAGCAGTACTTC. Protein product: CASSIGYEQYF.

The chain joins TRBV2 to TRBJ1-3; a possible D gene is TRBD1 (5 bases). Germline V gene data show CDR1 as SNHLY and CDR2 as FYNNEI. V shed 3 bases and J shed 0 bases, with 9 bases lying between them. The CDR3 consists of 15 residues. In nucleotides, the CDR3 is TGTGCCAGCAGTGAGGGGGGATTCTCTGGAAACACCATATATTTT. The encoded protein is CASSEGGFSGNTIYF.

The chain employs TRBV5-4 and TRBJ2-1, with 11 bases matching TRBD1. The V segment lost 0 bases and the J segment 6 bases; nucleotides outside the gene matches: 2. The CDR3 has 15 residues. Per the germline V gene, CDR1 is SGHNT and CDR2 is YYREEE (reference sequence). The CDR3 DNA reads TGTGCCAGCAGCTTGGCGGGGACAGGGGGCAATGAGCAGTTCTTC. It is translated as CASSLAGTGGNEQFF.

The gene calls are TRBV28 and TRBJ1-5, with 7 nucleotides matching TRBD1. The V and J ends lost 4 bases and 13 bases, in that order; junction bases with no gene match: 22. The CDR3 consists of 17 residues. The germline V gene has CDR1 MDHEN and CDR2 SYDVKM. The CDR3 DNA sequence: TGTGCCAGCAGTTCCCTCTCGGAGGGGGCTTTACTTTGGAATCAGCATTTT. As protein: CASSSLSEGALLWNQHF.

The chain recombines TRBV9 with TRBJ2-1, with 9 bases lining up with TRBD2. J was trimmed by 7 bases and V by 6 bases; bases with no gene match: 11. The CDR3 sequence is 15 residues long. The germline V gene has CDR1 SGDLS and CDR2 YYNGEE. CDR3 amino acids: CASTLSGSWTNEQFF. CDR3 bases: TGTGCCAGCACGCTTAGCGGGAGCTGGACTAATGAGCAGTTCTTC.

The V gene is TRBV6-5, the J gene TRBJ2-1; 9 positions match TRBD2. The CDR3 extends over 16 amino acids. Germline V gene lookup returns CDR1 MNHEY and CDR2 SVGAGI. The V gene end was trimmed by 2 bases and the J gene end by 0 bases; junction bases not matched to a gene: 2. In DNA, the CDR3 is TGTGCCAGCAGTTACCAGACTAGCGGCTCCTACAATGAGCAGTTCTTC. This sequence encodes CASSYQTSGSYNEQFF.

The rearrangement links TRBV29-1 to TRBJ2-7, with 10 bases fitting TRBD1. Germline CDR1 SQVTM, CDR2 ANQGSEA. Trimming took 7 bases from V and 7 from J; bases not matched to a gene: 10. The CDR3 consists of 13 residues. The CDR3 is CSGKTGGLGEQYF. CDR3 in DNA: TGCAGCGGGAAGACAGGGGGCTTGGGGGAGCAGTACTTC.

The chain joins TRBV20-1 to TRBJ2-4; the D is unclear. The CDR3 is 11 amino acids. Germline V gene sequence: CDR1 DFQATT, CDR2 SNEGSKA (reference sequence). The germline V and J ends were trimmed by 6 bases and 7 bases, with 10 bases remaining between them. CDR3 bases: TGCAGTGCAAGCATTGGGAACATTCAGTACTTC. It is translated as CSASIGNIQYF.